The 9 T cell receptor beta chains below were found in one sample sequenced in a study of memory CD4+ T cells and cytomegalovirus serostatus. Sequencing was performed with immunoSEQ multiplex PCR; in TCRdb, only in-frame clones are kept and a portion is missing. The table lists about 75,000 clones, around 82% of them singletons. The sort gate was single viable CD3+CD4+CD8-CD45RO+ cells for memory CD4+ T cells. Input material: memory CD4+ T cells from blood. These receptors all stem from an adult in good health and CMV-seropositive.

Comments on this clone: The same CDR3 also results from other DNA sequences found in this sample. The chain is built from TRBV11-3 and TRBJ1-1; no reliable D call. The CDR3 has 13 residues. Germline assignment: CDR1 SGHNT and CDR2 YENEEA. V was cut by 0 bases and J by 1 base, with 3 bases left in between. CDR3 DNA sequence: TGTGCCAGCAGCTTAGATGGGAACACTGAAGCTTTCTTT. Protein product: CASSLDGNTEAFF.

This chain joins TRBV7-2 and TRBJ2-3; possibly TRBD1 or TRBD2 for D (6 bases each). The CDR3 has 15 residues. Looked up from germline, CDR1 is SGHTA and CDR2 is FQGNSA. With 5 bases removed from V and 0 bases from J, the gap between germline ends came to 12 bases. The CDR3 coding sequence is TGTGCCAGCAGCACCGGGGGCGGGAGCACAGATACGCAGTATTTT. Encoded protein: CASSTGGGSTDTQYF.

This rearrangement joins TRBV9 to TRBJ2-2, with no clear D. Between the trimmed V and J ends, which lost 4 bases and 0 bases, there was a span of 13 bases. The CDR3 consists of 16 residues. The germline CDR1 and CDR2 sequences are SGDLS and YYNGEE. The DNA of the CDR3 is TGTGCCAGCAGCTTAAGATTTGGTGCGAACACCGGGGAGCTGTTTTTT. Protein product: CASSLRFGANTGELFF.

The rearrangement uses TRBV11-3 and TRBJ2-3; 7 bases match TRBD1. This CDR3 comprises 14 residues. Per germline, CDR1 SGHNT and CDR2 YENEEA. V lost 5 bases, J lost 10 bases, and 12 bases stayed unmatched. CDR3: CASSPTRQGPSQYF. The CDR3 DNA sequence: TGTGCCAGCAGCCCCACCCGACAGGGCCCCTCGCAGTATTTT.

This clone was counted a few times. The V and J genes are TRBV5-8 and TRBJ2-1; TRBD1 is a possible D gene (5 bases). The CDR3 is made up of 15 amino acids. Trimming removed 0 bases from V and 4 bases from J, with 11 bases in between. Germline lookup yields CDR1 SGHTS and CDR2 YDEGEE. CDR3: CASSLGDTGYNEQFF. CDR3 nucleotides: TGTGCCAGCAGCTTGGGTGATACAGGTTACAATGAGCAGTTCTTC.

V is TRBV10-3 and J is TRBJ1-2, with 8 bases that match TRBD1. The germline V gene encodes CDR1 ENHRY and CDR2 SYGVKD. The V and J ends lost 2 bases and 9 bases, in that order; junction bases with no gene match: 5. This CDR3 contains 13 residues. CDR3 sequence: CAISETGGHRYTF. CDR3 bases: TGTGCCATCAGTGAGACAGGGGGACATCGCTACACCTTC.

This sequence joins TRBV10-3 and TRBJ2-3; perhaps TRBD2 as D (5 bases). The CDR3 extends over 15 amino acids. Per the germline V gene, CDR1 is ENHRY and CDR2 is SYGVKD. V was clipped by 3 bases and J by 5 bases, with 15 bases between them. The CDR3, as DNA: TGTGCCATCAGTGAATTCGTGGCCCGGGGAGATACGCAGTATTTT. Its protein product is CAISEFVARGDTQYF.

Here the CDR3 reads CASSPSRGNYEFGGYTF. CDR3 sequence (DNA): TGTGCCAGCAGTCCATCCAGGGGAAACTACGAATTCGGTGGCTACACCTTC. The V and J genes are TRBV27 and TRBJ1-2, with a tentative D call TRBD1 (6 bases). Germline CDR1 is MNHEY and CDR2 is SMNVEV (reference sequence). The CDR3 runs 17 residues. V lost 5 bases and J 7 bases, leaving 26 bases between the germline ends.

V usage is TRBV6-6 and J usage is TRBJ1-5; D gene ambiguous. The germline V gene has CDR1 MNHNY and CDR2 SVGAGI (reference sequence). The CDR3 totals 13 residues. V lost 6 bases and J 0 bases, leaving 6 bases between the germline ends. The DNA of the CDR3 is TGTGCCAGCAGGTTTTATAGCAATCAGCCCCAGCATTTT. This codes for CASRFYSNQPQHF.